One sample yielded the 18 T cell receptor beta chains listed below, sequenced in a study of blood T cells in healthy people across ages. A second PCR of 7 to 11 cycles used a sample-barcoded 5' primer and a J-beta primer mix. One entry per CDR3 protein results from TCRdb running MiXCR on the 5' RACE reads. The sample contains 1.5 million to 2 million distinct CDR3 sequences, roughly 28% of which appear only once. The sample consisted of blood. These receptors all come from a woman under 40 in good health.

This rearrangement joins TRBV7-2 to TRBJ2-1; tentative D call: TRBD2 (6 bases). Germline CDR1 is SGHTA and CDR2 is FQGNSA. CDR3 length: 15 amino acids. V gave up 5 bases and J gave up 10 bases, with 21 bases separating them. In DNA, the CDR3 is TGTGCCAGCAGCCTCTCATACGGGAGACCGGGAGAGCAGTTCTTC. Its translation: CASSLSYGRPGEQFF. Looking up the rest from reference TRBV7-2 and TRBJ2-1 gives the full variable domain: GAGVSQSPSNKVTEKGKDVELRCDPISGHTALYWYRQSLGQGLEFLIYFQGNSAPDKSGLPSDRFSAERTGGSVSTLTIQRTQQEDSAVYLCASSLSYGRPGEQFFGPGTRLTVL.

This clonotype appeared many times. This sequence joins TRBV20-1 and TRBJ2-1; D not certain. Germline V gene lookup returns CDR1 DFQATT and CDR2 SNEGSKA (reference sequence). V lost 0 bases and J lost 8, with 11 bases in between. CDR3 length equals 13 residues. Written as DNA, the CDR3 is TGCAGTGCTAGAGAGGCGAGTTTCTATGAGCAGTTCTTC. This encodes CSAREASFYEQFF.

At least ten counts were recorded for this clonotype. The chain is built from TRBV6-5 and TRBJ1-2, with D tentatively TRBD1 (6 bases). CDR3 size: 13 residues. Trimming left V 2 bases short and J 6 bases short, with 10 bases between. CDR1 MNHEY and CDR2 SVGAGI come from the germline V gene. The CDR3 region has the DNA TGTGCCAGCAGTTACCCTACAGGGAATGGCTACACCTTC. It yields the protein CASSYPTGNGYTF.

The rearrangement joins TRBV7-2 to TRBJ2-1; 7 bases are shared with TRBD2. Germline trimming cut 1 base from V and 9 bases from J; bases unmatched to any gene: 12. This CDR3 has 16 amino acids. Germline CDR1 and CDR2: SGHTA and FQGNSA. CDR3 region: CASSLGAGVGRGEQFF. DNA of the CDR3: TGTGCCAGCAGCTTAGGGGCGGGAGTGGGGAGGGGTGAGCAGTTCTTC.

This clonotype occurred a few times. J is TRBJ2-2 and V is TRBV5-1; TRBD2 is a possible D gene (5 bases). The CDR3 is 15 residues long. The ends were cut back, 2 bases at V and 4 bases at J, with 12 bases in the middle. The germline CDR1 and CDR2 sequences are SGHRS and YFSETQ. The CDR3: CASSFQTRTTGELFF. The CDR3 region has the DNA TGCGCCAGCAGCTTTCAAACTAGAACCACCGGGGAGCTGTTTTTT.

The V gene is TRBV20-1, the J gene TRBJ1-6; D unresolved. Germline CDR1 is DFQATT and CDR2 is SNEGSKA (reference sequence). V was shortened by 1 base and J by 8 bases, with 18 bases between the two germline ends. The CDR3 spans 16 residues. For the CDR3, the DNA is TGCAGTGCTAGAGTGGGAACTTCAGCCGGCGATTCACCCCTCCACTTT. Translating it yields CSARVGTSAGDSPLHF.

Regarding this clonotype: This may come from a read error, since a much larger clone is one base off. The chain links TRBV7-9 to TRBJ2-7; 7 bases match TRBD1. Germline CDR1 SEHNR, CDR2 FQNEAQ (reference sequence). This CDR3 is 14 amino acids long. In DNA form, the CDR3 reads TGTGCCAGCAGCCTCGACAGGGAATTCTACGAGCAGGACTTC. Amino acids: CASSLDREFYEQDF.

This clonotype was seen only a few times. This sequence joins TRBV18 and TRBJ2-1, with 7 bases aligning to TRBD2. V dropped 3 bases and J dropped 5; count of bases not matched to a gene: 13. The CDR3 spans 17 residues. Germline CDR1 is KGHSH and CDR2 is LQKENI. The CDR3: CASSPRQWAGVNNEQFF. The CDR3 nucleotides are TGTGCCAGCTCACCGCGCCAATGGGCGGGAGTGAACAATGAGCAGTTCTTC.

With regard to this clonotype: Because it lacks the conserved phenylalanine or tryptophan at the end, this CDR3 is likely a read error. The chain carries TRBV11-2 and TRBJ2-2; 7 bases agree with TRBD1. CDR1 and CDR2 from the germline V gene are SGHAT and FQNNGV. This CDR3 comprises 13 residues. Trimming removed 3 bases from V and 7 bases from J; junction bases left unmatched: 2. DNA for the CDR3: TGTGCCAGCAGCTTTAGGGGGCGCGGGGAGCTGTTTTGT. It encodes CASSFRGRGELFC.

This clonotype came up a few times. The CDR3 loop is CSVVAAVGLGGYTF. The DNA of the CDR3 is TGCAGCGTTGTTGCGGCGGTAGGGTTGGGTGGCTACACCTTC. V is TRBV29-1 and J is TRBJ1-2; the D is unclear. This CDR3 region has 14 residues. V lost 4 bases and J lost 7, with 19 bases in between. Germline V lookup: CDR1 SQVTM, CDR2 ANQGSEA. The full variable domain, its missing parts supplied by reference TRBV29-1 and TRBJ1-2, is SAVISQKPSRDICQRGTSLTIQCQVDSQVTMMFWYRQQPGQSLTLIATANQGSEATYESGFVIDKFPISRPNLTFSTLTVSNMSPEDSSIYLCSVVAAVGLGGYTFGSGTRLTVV.

This clonotype has just a few counts. CDR3 loop: CSALTPARVASGSSNEQFF. The CDR3 DNA sequence: TGCAGTGCCCTCACCCCGGCCCGGGTGGCTAGCGGGAGTAGCAATGAGCAGTTCTTC. The rearrangement joins TRBV20-1 to TRBJ2-1; the match to TRBD2 covers 10 bases. The junction had 23 bases not matched to a gene; V was cut back by 6 bases and J by 6 bases. The CDR3 covers 19 residues. Germline loops: CDR1 DFQATT, CDR2 SNEGSKA (reference sequence).

The chain links TRBV3-1 to TRBJ1-1; the D gene is possibly TRBD1 (6 bases). The CDR3 is 15 residues long. The germline V and J ends were trimmed by 3 bases and 9 bases, with 20 bases remaining between them. Germline CDR1 and CDR2: LGHDT and YNNKEL (reference sequence). CDR3 DNA: TGTGCCAGCAGCCAGGAGAGGCAGGGGCTAATCCAAGCTTTCTTT. This translates into CASSQERQGLIQAFF.

The rearrangement joins TRBV4-3 to TRBJ2-2; TRBD2 aligns across 7 bases. This CDR3 has 16 amino acids. Germline loops: CDR1 LGHNA, CDR2 YSLEER. J was trimmed by 5 bases and V by 7 bases; bases with no gene match: 13. CDR3 nucleotides: TGCGCCAGCAAAGCGGGAAGCGAGACTTCTACCGGGGAGCTGTTTTTT. Protein sequence: CASKAGSETSTGELFF.

The genes are TRBV12-3 or TRBV12-4 and TRBJ2-1; 11 bases align to TRBD2. The V segment lost 6 bases and the J segment 12 bases; nucleotides outside the gene matches: 16. The CDR3 runs to 16 residues. CDR3 DNA sequence: TGTGCCAGCAGCCCGAAAAGGAGACTAGCGGGATTGGGGCAGTTCTTC. Protein product: CASSPKRRLAGLGQFF.

In its sample, this clonotype was seen many times. V is TRBV12-3 or TRBV12-4 and J is TRBJ1-2; no definite D call. Between the trimmed V and J ends, which lost 5 bases and 8 bases, there was a span of 12 bases. This CDR3 region has 12 residues. This CDR3 is CASSPELYGYTF. DNA of the CDR3: TGTGCCAGCAGTCCGGAACTATACGGCTACACCTTC.

This sequence joins TRBV5-1 and TRBJ2-1, with unresolved D. Germline CDR1 SGHRS, CDR2 YFSETQ. The CDR3 contains 14 residues. Trimming cost V 6 bases and J 9 bases, with 19 bases left between them. CDR3 coding DNA: TGCGCCAGCACCCAAGACGCGTCGAGCCGTGAGCAGTTCTTC. It codes for CASTQDASSREQFF.

This rearrangement joins TRBV4-3 to TRBJ2-5; 12 bases align to TRBD2. The CDR3 runs to 16 residues. CDR1 is LGHNA and CDR2 is YSLEER in the germline V gene. Trimming at V came to 2 bases and at J to 4 bases, leaving 5 bases not matched to a gene. CDR3 sequence reads: CASSQRGTSGRETQYF. The CDR3 DNA reads as TGCGCCAGCAGCCAACGGGGGACTAGCGGGCGAGAGACCCAGTACTTC.

A few counts support this clonotype. CDR3 protein: CASSLDRLGGQPQHF. CDR3 DNA sequence: TGCGCCAGCAGCTTGGACAGATTGGGAGGGCAGCCCCAGCATTTT. The V and J genes are TRBV5-1 and TRBJ1-5; D remains ambiguous. The CDR3 is 15 residues long. Germline lookup yields CDR1 SGHRS and CDR2 YFSETQ. Trimming took 0 bases from V and 7 from J, leaving 14 bases between them.